This TCR beta chain was observed in a study of T cell responses to AZD1222 COVID-19 vaccine. Findings and caveats of the study: Without day 14 samples, only post-peak T cell repertoires were studied. With two AZD1222 doses given, Spike-specific TCR breadth and depth both rose.

In the case of this clone: Its specificity is unknown.

The CDR3 runs to 12 residues. Trimming pared 1 base from V and 3 bases from J, leaving 5 bases between. Germline CDR1 SGHNT, CDR2 YYREEE (reference sequence). TCRdb keeps only in-frame clones here, not all; method: immunoSEQ multiplex PCR. This sample has approximately 150,000 clones, with 85% to 95% found just once. The chain uses TRBV5-4 and TRBJ2-7, with unresolved D. The origin of this receptor is an adult who had recovered from COVID-19. Here the sequenced sample was peripheral blood, taken after recovery from COVID-19. In DNA, the CDR3 is TGTGCCAGCAGCTTGTTGGGCTACGAGCAGTACTTC. Translated: CASSLLGYEQYF.